A selection of T cell receptor beta chains follows, all from one sample in a study of T cell repertoires in cytomegalovirus infection. These receptors are not linked to any known antigen. TCRdb passed the reads through MiXCR, listing each CDR3 protein once. The repertoire holds about 37,000 distinct CDR3 sequences, with over 50% as singletons. Sequencing used CD8+ T cells from cultured PBMCs, obtained from culture after CMV antigen stimulation. The receptor set was obtained from a human donor in good health (CMV status not recorded). Some clones in this sample may be carry-over from other donors' samples. CDR3s include the opening cysteine and the closing phenylalanine or tryptophan. The D gene is left open where the match is weak. A clone size is listed for some rows: how often the clone was seen (once, few, many), or a class if it is expanded.

V	J	D	size	DNA	CDR3
TRBV10-3	TRBJ2-1	-	once	TGTGCCATCAGTGACAGGGATCCCTCCTACAATGAGCAGTTCTTC	CAISDRDPSYNEQFF
TRBV7-6	TRBJ1-2	TRBD1	few	TGTGCCAGCAGCTACCGGGACAGGGACGGCTACACCTTC	CASSYRDRDGYTF
TRBV6-6	TRBJ2-7	-	-	TGTGTGACCCGGGAACACAGGTACGAGCAGTACTTC	CVTREHRYEQYF
TRBV6-8	TRBJ1-6	TRBD1	-	TGTGCCAGCACCTTCTCACCGGGACAGGGGGCTGGATCACCCCTCCACTTT	CASTFSPGQGAGSPLHF
TRBV10-3	TRBJ2-7	-	many	TGTGCCATCAGTGACCCCGGGACACCTTCCTCCTACGAGCAGTACTTC	CAISDPGTPSSYEQYF
TRBV10-1	TRBJ1-1	-	-	TGCGCCAGCAGTGAGTCTGGACAGCCGCGGCGTTTCTTT	CASSESGQPRRFF
TRBV7-2	TRBJ2-7	TRBD1	few	TGTGCCAGCAGCCTCAGGACAGGGGAGGGCTACGAGCAGTACTTC	CASSLRTGEGYEQYF
TRBV10-3	TRBJ2-1	-	few	TGTGCCATCAGAGACCACCCCCATGAGCAGTTCTTC	CAIRDHPHEQFF
TRBV7-8	TRBJ1-1	-	once	TGTGCCAGCGCCCCTACAGGTTACACTGAAGCTTTCTTT	CASAPTGYTEAFF
TRBV11-3	TRBJ2-1	-	few	TGTGCCAGCAGCGATTCCGGGACGGGGACCTACAATGAGCAGTTCTTC	CASSDSGTGTYNEQFF
TRBV9	TRBJ2-7	-	few	TGTGCCAGCAGCCCTGGGACGGGTCTTTACGAGCAGTACTTC	CASSPGTGLYEQYF
TRBV9	TRBJ2-7	TRBD1	many	TGTGCCAGCAGCGGGGGCGTGAACAGGGGGAGCGAGCAGTACTTC	CASSGGVNRGSEQYF
TRBV9	TRBJ2-1	TRBD2	few	TGTGCCAGCAGCGCAGCGGGACTAGTATACAATGAGCAGTTCTTC	CASSAAGLVYNEQFF
TRBV7-1	TRBJ2-2	-	-	TGTGCCAGCAGCGTCCGGACACATCCCGGGGAGCTGTTTTTT	CASSVRTHPGELFF
TRBV12-3/TRBV12-4	TRBJ2-3	-	few	TGTGCCAGCAGTTTCGGACACCAAACCACAGATACGCAGTATTTT	CASSFGHQTTDTQYF
TRBV6-1	TRBJ2-7	TRBD1	few	TGTGCCAGCACCAGATACGGGACAGGTGCGATCTACGAGCAGTACTTC	CASTRYGTGAIYEQYF
TRBV19	TRBJ2-4	TRBD1	-	TGTGCCAGTACCGGGGACAGGGTGGTCAACATTCAGTACTTC	CASTGDRVVNIQYF
TRBV7-6	TRBJ1-5	-	few	TGTGCCAGCAGCTTATCCCAGGGCCCCAATCAGCCCCAGCATTTT	CASSLSQGPNQPQHF
TRBV4-3	TRBJ1-2	-	-	TGCGCCAGCAGCCAAGTAACAGGGTTGTATGGCTACACCTTC	CASSQVTGLYGYTF
TRBV7-2	TRBJ2-5	TRBD2	-	TGTGCCAGCAGCCACGGGGGACTAGCGGGGTTGTCGGCCCAGTACTTC	CASSHGGLAGLSAQYF
TRBV2	TRBJ2-2	-	-	TGTGCCAGACCCGAACCCACCGGGGAGCTGTTTTTT	CARPEPTGELFF
TRBV7-4	TRBJ1-2	-	few	TGTGCCAGCAGCTTAGACAGATTTAACTATGGCTACACCTTC	CASSLDRFNYGYTF
TRBV19	TRBJ2-1	TRBD2	-	TGTGCCAGTAGTACCCCTCTCGAAGGGTGGGAGGGTTTATTCTTC	CASSTPLEGWEGLFF
TRBV5-1	TRBJ2-2	TRBD1	-	TGCGCCAGCAGCCCGGACAGGGACCACACCGGGGAGCTGTTTTTT	CASSPDRDHTGELFF
TRBV7-8	TRBJ2-1	TRBD1	-	TGTGCCAGCAGCTTTGTTCGGACAGGGGTATACAATGAGCAGTTCTTC	CASSFVRTGVYNEQFF
TRBV7-6	TRBJ2-5	TRBD2	-	TGTGCCAGCAGCTCAAGACGCGGGGGGCAAGAGACCCAGTACTTC	CASSSRRGGQETQYF
TRBV7-8	TRBJ2-1	TRBD2	few	TGTGCCAGCAGCCTGGGCGGGGGGGGCTACAATGAGCAGTTCTTC	CASSLGGGGYNEQFF
TRBV7-3	TRBJ2-1	TRBD1	many	TGTGCCAGCAGCTTACGACAGGGGATCAACAATGAGCAGTTCTTC	CASSLRQGINNEQFF
TRBV12-5	TRBJ1-4	-	-	TGTGCTAGTGGTTTGATCTTACTGGGCAGACAGAATGAAAAACTGTTTTTT	CASGLILLGRQNEKLFF
TRBV12-5	TRBJ2-1	-	-	TGTGCTAGTGGTTTGGTGGGTAGCGGATACAATGAGCAGTTCTTC	CASGLVGSGYNEQFF
TRBV7-6	TRBJ1-4	-	few	TGTGCCAGCAGCGTAGGGGGGGAGTCTAATGAAAAACTGTTTTTT	CASSVGGESNEKLFF
TRBV7-9	TRBJ2-1	TRBD1	few	TGTGCCAGCAGCTTCGGGACAGGGATGGATGAGCAGTTCTTC	CASSFGTGMDEQFF
TRBV6-6	TRBJ2-2	-	few	TGTGCCAGCAGTTACTGGGGAACCACCGGGGAGCTGTTTTTT	CASSYWGTTGELFF
TRBV20-1	TRBJ2-1	TRBD2	many	TGCAGTGCTAGAGGGGAAGAGCGGGGGGAAAGGTTGGTGCAGTTCTTC	CSARGEERGERLVQFF
TRBV7-2	TRBJ2-7	-	few	TGTGCCAGCAGCCCCGAGCCAGGTGCCGAGCAGTACTTC	CASSPEPGAEQYF
TRBV7-8	TRBJ2-5	TRBD2	few	TGTGCCAGCAGCTCACGAATTAGCGGGGGGGCGTCGCAAGAGACCCAGTACTTC	CASSSRISGGASQETQYF
TRBV13	TRBJ2-1	-	-	TGTGCCAGCAGCTTCTCGGGGGACAATGAGCAGTTCTTC	CASSFSGDNEQFF
TRBV6-8	TRBJ1-1	-	few	TGTGCCAGCATCCGGACGGGCTACATGAACACTGAAGCTTTCTTT	CASIRTGYMNTEAFF
TRBV5-4	TRBJ2-2	-	-	TGTGCCAGCAGCTTCCCCTTGTCTGCGAGCACCGGGGAGCTGTTTTTT	CASSFPLSASTGELFF
TRBV7-2	TRBJ2-5	TRBD2	-	TGTGCCAGCAGCTTACTAGCGGGAGGAGAGACCCAGTACTTC	CASSLLAGGETQYF
TRBV5-4	TRBJ1-5	-	few	TGTGCCAGCAGCTTGTACAATCAGCCCCAGCATTTT	CASSLYNQPQHF
TRBV5-1	TRBJ1-4	-	-	TGCGCCAGCAGCTTTTGGGGGATTGATGAAAAACTGTTTTTT	CASSFWGIDEKLFF
TRBV7-9	TRBJ1-4	-	few	TGTGCCAGCAGCTCCTCCCGGACAGTGGAAAAACTGTTTTTT	CASSSSRTVEKLFF
TRBV7-8	TRBJ2-5	TRBD2	few	TGTGCCAGCAGCCCACGACGTAGCGGGAGGGCCCGAGAGACCCAGTACTTC	CASSPRRSGRARETQYF
TRBV7-3	TRBJ2-1	TRBD2	-	TGTGCCAGCAGCTCCGGGACTAGCTCCTACAATGAGCAGTTCTTC	CASSSGTSSYNEQFF
TRBV27	TRBJ1-1	-	few	TGTGCCAGCAGTTTAGCCGGGCGCACTGAAGCTTTCTTT	CASSLAGRTEAFF
TRBV7-8	TRBJ2-7	TRBD1	-	TGTGCCAGCAGCTTTGGACAGGGGAGGAACGAGCAGTACTTC	CASSFGQGRNEQYF
TRBV4-2	TRBJ1-1	-	-	TGTGCCAGCAGCCAAGAGGGGATAACAGAATCCACTGAAGCTTTCTTT	CASSQEGITESTEAFF
TRBV11-2	TRBJ2-1	-	-	TGTGCCAGCAGCTTATGGACAGAGCCAGTCTTC	CASSLWTEPVF
TRBV5-4	TRBJ2-7	-	-	TGTGCCAGCAGCTTGAATGGTGAGCAGTACTTC	CASSLNGEQYF
TRBV27	TRBJ1-5	-	-	TGTGCCAGCAGTTTAGACGCCGGGGATCAGCCCCAGCATTTT	CASSLDAGDQPQHF
TRBV12-3/TRBV12-4	TRBJ1-1	-	-	TGTGCCAGCAGTTTTGGGGGGAACACTGAAGCTTTCTTT	CASSFGGNTEAFF
TRBV4-1	TRBJ2-7	TRBD1	-	TGTGCCAGCAGCCTTACGGACAGGGGCCACGAGCAGTACTTC	CASSLTDRGHEQYF
TRBV27	TRBJ2-7	-	-	TGTGCCAGCAGTTTAACCCGACAGCCCTCCTACGAGCAGTACTTC	CASSLTRQPSYEQYF
TRBV7-2	TRBJ2-4	-	-	TGTGCCAGCAGCTTAAGGGGCGCGAACATTCAGTACTTC	CASSLRGANIQYF
TRBV12-3/TRBV12-4	TRBJ1-4	TRBD1	-	TGTGCCAGCAGTTCCCTCGGGACAGGGCCTCGGGGTGAAAAACTGTTTTTT	CASSSLGTGPRGEKLFF